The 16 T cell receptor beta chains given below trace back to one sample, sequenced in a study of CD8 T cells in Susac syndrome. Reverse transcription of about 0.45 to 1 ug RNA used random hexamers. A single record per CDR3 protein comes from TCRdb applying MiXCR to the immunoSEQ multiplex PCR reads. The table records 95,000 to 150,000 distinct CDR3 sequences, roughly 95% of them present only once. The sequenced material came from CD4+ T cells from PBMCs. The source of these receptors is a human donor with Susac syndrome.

The CDR3 region has the DNA TGCAGCGCTTCAGGGGTCGGCCGGGAGACCCAGTACTTC. This codes for CSASGVGRETQYF. The chain recombines TRBV29-1 with TRBJ2-5; perhaps TRBD1 as D (6 bases). This CDR3 is 13 amino acids long. The V end lost 7 bases, the J end lost 5 bases, and 17 bases lay between the germline ends. The germline CDR1 and CDR2 sequences are SQVTM and ANQGSEA.

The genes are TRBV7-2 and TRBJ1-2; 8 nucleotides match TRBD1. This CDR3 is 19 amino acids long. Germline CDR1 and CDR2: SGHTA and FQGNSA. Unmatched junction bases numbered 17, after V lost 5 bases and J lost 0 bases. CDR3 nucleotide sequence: TGTGCCAGCAGCAGCACAGGGACAGGAAGGGACCAAGCTAACTATGGCTACACCTTC. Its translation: CASSSTGTGRDQANYGYTF.

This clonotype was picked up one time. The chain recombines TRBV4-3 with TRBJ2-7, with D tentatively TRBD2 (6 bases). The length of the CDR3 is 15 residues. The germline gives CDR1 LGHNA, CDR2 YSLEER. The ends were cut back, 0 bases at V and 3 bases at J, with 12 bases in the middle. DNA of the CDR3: TGCGCCAGCAGCCAAGAATTTAGCGGTTACTACGAGCAGTACTTC. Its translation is CASSQEFSGYYEQYF.

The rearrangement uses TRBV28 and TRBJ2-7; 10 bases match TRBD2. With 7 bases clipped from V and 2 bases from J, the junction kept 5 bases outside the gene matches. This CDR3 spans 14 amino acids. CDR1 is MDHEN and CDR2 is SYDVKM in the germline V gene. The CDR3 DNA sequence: TGTGCCAGCACTAGCGGGAGTAAAACCTACGAGCAGTACTTC. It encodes CASTSGSKTYEQYF.

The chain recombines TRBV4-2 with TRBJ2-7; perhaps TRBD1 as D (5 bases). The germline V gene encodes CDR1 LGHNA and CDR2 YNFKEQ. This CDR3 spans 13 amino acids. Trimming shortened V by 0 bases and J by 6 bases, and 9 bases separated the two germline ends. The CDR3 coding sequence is TGTGCCAGCAGCCAAGAACAGGTTGGCGAGCAGTACTTC. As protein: CASSQEQVGEQYF.

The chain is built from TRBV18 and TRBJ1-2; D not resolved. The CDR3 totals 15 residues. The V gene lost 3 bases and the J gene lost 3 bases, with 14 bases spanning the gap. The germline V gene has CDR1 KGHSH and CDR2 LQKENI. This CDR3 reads CASSPLEQSYYGYTF. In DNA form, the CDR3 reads TGTGCCAGCTCACCCCTGGAACAGTCTTACTATGGCTACACCTTC.

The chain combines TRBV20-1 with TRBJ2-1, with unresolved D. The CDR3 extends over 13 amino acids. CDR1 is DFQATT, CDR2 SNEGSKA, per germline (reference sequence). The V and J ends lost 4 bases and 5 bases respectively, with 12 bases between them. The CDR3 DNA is TGCAGTGCTACTGCAGACTGGAACAATGAGCAGTTCTTC. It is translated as CSATADWNNEQFF.

Here the CDR3 reads CASSLGRFEQFF. The CDR3 DNA is TGTGCCAGCAGTTTAGGAAGGTTTGAGCAGTTCTTC. The rearrangement uses TRBV12-3 or TRBV12-4 and TRBJ2-1, with D uncertain. This CDR3 spans 12 amino acids. V was trimmed by 1 base and J by 9 bases, leaving 7 bases between them.

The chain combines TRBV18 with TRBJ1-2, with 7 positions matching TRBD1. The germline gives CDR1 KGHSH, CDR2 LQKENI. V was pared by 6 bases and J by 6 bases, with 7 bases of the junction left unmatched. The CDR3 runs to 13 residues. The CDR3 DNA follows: TGTGCCAGCTCCCCCGACAGGGATAATGGCTACACCTTC. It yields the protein CASSPDRDNGYTF.

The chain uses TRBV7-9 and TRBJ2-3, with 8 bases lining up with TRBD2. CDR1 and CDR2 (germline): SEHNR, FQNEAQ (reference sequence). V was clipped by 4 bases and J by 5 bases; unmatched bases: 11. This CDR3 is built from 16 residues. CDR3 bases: TGTGCCAGCAGCTATACCTCGAGCGGGAGTGGAGATACGCAGTATTTT. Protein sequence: CASSYTSSGSGDTQYF.

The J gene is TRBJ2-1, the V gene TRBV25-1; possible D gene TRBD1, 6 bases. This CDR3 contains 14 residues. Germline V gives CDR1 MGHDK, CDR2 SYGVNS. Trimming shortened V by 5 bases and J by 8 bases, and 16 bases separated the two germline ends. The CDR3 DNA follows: TGTGCCAGCAGTTACTCCCCCAGGGGCGATGAGCAGTTCTTC. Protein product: CASSYSPRGDEQFF.

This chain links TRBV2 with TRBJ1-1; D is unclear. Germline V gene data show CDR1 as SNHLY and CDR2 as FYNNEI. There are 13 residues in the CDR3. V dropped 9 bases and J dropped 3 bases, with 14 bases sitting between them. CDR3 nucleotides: TGTGCCAGAAAGGAGAGGTCGGACACTGAAGCTTTCTTT. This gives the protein CARKERSDTEAFF. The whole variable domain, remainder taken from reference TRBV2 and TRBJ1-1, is EPEVTQTPSHQVTQMGQEVILRCVPISNHLYFYWYRQILGQKVEFLVSFYNNEISEKSEIFDDQFSVERPDGSNFTLKIRSTKLEDSAMYFCARKERSDTEAFFGQGTRLTVV.

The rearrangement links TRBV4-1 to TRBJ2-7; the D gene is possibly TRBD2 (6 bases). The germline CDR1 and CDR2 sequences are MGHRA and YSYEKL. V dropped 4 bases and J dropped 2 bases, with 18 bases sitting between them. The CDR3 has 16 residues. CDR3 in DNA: TGCGCCAGCAGCCCTCAATCGGGGGTTCCACCCTACGAGCAGTACTTC. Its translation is CASSPQSGVPPYEQYF.

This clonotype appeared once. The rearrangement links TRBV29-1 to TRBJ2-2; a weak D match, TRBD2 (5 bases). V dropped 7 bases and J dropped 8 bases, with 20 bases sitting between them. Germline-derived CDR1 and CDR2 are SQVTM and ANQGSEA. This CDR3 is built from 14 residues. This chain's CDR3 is CSAAVAAGRGELFF. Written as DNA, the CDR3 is TGCAGCGCTGCCGTGGCGGCGGGTAGAGGGGAGCTGTTTTTT.

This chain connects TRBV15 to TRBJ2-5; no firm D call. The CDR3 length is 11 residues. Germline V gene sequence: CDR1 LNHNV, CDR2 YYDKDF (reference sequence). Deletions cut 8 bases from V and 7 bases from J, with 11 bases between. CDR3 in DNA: TGTGCCACCGGTGGCGTCCGGACCCAGTACTTC. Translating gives CATGGVRTQYF.

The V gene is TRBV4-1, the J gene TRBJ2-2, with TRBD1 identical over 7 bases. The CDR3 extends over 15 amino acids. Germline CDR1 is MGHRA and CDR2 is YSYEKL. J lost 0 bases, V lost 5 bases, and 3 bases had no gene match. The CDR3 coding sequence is TGCGCCAGCAGCACCGGACAGGCGAACACCGGGGAGCTGTTTTTT. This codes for CASSTGQANTGELFF.